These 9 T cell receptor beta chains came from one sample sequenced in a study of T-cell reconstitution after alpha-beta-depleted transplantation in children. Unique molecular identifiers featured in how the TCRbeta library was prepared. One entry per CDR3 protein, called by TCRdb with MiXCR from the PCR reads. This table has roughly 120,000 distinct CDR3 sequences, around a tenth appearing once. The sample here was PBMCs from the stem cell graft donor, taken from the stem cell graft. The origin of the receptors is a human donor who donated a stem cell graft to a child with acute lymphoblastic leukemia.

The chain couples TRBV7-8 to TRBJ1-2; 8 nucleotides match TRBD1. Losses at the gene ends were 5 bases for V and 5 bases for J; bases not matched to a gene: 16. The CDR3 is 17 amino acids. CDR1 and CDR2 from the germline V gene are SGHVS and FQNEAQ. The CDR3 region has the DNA TGTGCCAGCAGCCCAGGACAGGGACGGGAGAGGCTTTATGGCTACACCTTC. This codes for CASSPGQGRERLYGYTF.

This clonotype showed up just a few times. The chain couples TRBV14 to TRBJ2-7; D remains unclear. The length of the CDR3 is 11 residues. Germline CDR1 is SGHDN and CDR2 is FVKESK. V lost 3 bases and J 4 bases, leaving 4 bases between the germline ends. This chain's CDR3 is CASSHAYEQYF. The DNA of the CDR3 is TGTGCCAGCAGCCATGCTTACGAGCAGTACTTC.

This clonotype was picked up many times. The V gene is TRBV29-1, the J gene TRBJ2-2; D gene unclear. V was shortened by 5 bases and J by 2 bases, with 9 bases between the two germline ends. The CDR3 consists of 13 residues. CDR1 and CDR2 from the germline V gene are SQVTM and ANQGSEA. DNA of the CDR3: TGCAGCGTTCGCGCTTACAACACCGGGGAGCTGTTTTTT. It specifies CSVRAYNTGELFF.

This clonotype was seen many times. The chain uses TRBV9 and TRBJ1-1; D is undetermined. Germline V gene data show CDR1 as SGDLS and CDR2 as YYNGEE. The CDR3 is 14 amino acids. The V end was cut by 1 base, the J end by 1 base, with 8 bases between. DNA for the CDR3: TGTGCCAGCAGCGTAACCCGACAGAACACTGAAGCTTTCTTT. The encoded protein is CASSVTRQNTEAFF.

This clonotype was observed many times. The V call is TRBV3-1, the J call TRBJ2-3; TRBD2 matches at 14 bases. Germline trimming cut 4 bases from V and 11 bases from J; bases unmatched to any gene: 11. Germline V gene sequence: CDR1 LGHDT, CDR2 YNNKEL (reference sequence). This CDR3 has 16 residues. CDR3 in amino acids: CASSRRLAGGKEGQYF. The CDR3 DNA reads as TGTGCCAGCAGCCGTAGACTAGCGGGGGGGAAAGAGGGGCAGTATTTT.

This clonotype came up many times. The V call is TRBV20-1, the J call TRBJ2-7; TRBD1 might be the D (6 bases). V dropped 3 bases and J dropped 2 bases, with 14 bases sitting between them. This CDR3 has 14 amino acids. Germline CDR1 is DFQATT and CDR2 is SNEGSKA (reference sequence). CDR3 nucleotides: TGCAGTGCTAGTTGGGCAGGGACAACCTACGAGCAGTACTTC. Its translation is CSASWAGTTYEQYF.

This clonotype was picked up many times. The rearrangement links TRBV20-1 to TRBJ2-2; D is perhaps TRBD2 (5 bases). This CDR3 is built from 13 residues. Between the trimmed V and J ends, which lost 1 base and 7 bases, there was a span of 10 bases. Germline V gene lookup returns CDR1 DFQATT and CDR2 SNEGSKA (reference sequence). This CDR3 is CSARVNGNGELFF. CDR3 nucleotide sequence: TGCAGTGCTAGAGTAAACGGGAACGGGGAGCTGTTTTTT.

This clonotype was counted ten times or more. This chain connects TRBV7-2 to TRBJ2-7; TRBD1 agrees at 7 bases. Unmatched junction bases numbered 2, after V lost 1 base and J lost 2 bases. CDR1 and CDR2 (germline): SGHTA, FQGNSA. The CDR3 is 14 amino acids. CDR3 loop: CASSLDGQAYEQYF. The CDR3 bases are TGTGCCAGCAGCTTAGACGGACAGGCCTACGAGCAGTACTTC.

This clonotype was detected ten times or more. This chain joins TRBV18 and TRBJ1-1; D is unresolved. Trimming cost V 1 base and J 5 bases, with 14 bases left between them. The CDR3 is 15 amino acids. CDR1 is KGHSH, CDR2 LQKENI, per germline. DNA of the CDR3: TGTGCCAGCTCACCACTGAGGGAGATGGCTACTGAAGCTTTCTTT. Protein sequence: CASSPLREMATEAFF.